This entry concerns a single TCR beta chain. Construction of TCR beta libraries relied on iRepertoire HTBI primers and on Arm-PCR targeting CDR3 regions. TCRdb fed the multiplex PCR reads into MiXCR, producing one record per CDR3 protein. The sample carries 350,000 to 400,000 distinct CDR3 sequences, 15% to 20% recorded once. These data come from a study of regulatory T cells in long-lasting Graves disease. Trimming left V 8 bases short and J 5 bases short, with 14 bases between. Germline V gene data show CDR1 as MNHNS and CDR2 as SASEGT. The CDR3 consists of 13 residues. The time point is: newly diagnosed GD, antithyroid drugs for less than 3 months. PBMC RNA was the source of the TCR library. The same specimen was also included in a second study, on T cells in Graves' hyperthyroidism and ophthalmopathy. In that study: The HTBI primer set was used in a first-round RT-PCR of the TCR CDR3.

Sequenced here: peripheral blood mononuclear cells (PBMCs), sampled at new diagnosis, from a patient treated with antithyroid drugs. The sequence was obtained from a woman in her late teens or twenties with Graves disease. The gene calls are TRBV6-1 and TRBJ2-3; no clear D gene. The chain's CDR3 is CASGLGYQDTQYF. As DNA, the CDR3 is TGTGCCAGCGGTCTAGGGTATCAAGATACGCAGTATTTT.